The next 3 T cell receptor beta chains were all read from a single sample in a study of response to subunit inactivated influenza vaccine. TCRdb re-called the RT-PCR reads through MiXCR, storing one row per CDR3 protein. Of 500,000 to 600,000 distinct CDR3 sequences in the sample, 11% to 15% were seen once. Sequencing was performed on PBMCs from blood, taken 11 to 12 days after vaccination. The source is a man aged 50 to 59 who received an inactivated influenza vaccine.

This clonotype was seen more than once but under ten times. The chain carries TRBV7-2 and TRBJ2-1; TRBD2 agrees at 9 bases. This CDR3 is 15 amino acids long. J was trimmed by 8 bases and V by 1 base; bases with no gene match: 6. Germline-derived CDR1 and CDR2 are SGHTA and FQGNSA. The CDR3 DNA follows: TGTGCCAGCAGCTTAGTTGCGGGAGGGACGGATGAGCAGTTCTTC. This gives the protein CASSLVAGGTDEQFF.

The gene calls are TRBV2 and TRBJ2-7, with 11 bases matching TRBD1. Germline CDR1 and CDR2: SNHLY and FYNNEI. The CDR3 is 13 residues long. With V trimmed by 10 bases and J by 7 bases, 9 bases remained unmatched. This CDR3 reads CATAGQGAIEQYF. CDR3 coding DNA: TGTGCCACCGCCGGACAGGGGGCGATTGAGCAGTACTTC.

The rearrangement links TRBV6-1 to TRBJ1-2, with 10 bases matching TRBD1. J was trimmed by 8 bases and V by 0 bases; bases with no gene match: 6. CDR1 is MNHNS and CDR2 is SASEGT in the germline V gene. The CDR3 extends over 15 amino acids. The CDR3 DNA follows: TGTGCCAGCAGTGAAGCGGGGACAGGGGCTAAGGGCTACACCTTC. Translated: CASSEAGTGAKGYTF.